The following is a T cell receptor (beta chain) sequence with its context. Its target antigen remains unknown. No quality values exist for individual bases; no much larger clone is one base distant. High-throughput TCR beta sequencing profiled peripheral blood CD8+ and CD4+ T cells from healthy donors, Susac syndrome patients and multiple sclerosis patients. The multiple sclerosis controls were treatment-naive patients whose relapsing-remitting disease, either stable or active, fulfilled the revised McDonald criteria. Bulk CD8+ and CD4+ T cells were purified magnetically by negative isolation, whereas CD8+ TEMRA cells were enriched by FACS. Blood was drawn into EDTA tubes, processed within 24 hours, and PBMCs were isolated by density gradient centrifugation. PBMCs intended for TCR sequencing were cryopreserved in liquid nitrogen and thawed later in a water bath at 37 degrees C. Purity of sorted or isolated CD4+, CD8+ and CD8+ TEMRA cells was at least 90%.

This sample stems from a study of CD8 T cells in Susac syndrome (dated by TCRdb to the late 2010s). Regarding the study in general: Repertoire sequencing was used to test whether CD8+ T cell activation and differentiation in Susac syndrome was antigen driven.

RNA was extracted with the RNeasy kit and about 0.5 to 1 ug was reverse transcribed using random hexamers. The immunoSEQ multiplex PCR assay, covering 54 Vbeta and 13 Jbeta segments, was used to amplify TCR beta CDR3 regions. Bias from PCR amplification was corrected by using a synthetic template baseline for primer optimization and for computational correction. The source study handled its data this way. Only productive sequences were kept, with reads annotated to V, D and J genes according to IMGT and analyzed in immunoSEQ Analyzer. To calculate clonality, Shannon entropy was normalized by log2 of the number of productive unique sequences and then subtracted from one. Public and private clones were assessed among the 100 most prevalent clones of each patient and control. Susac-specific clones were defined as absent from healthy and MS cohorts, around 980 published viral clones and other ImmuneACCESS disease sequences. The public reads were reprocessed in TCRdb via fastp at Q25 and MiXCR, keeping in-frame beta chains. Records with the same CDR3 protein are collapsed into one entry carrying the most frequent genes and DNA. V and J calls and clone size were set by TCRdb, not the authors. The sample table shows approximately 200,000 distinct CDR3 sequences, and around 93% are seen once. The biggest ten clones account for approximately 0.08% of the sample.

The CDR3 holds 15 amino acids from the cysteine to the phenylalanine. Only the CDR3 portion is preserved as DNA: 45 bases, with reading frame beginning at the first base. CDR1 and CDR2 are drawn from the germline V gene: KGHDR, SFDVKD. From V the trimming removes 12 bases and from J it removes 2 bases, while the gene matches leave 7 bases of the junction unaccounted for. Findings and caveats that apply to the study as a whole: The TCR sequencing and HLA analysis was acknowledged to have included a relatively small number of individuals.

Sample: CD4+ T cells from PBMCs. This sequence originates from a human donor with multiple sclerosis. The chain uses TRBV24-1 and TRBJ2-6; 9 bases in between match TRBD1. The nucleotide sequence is TGTGCCGCGCAACAGGGGGCGGCTGGGGCCAACGTCCTGACTTTC. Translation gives CAAQQGAAGANVLTF.